This T cell receptor beta chain emerged from a study of T cell responses to AZD1222 COVID-19 vaccine. Study-wide background: It was second doses at about 4 or about 12 weeks that were pooled. Overall study findings and caveats: Unmutated variant regions are reportedly the target of nearly half of TCRs that are spike-specific. Most donors were white British and more were female, and clonal diversity was possibly underestimated. Once two AZD1222 doses were given, Spike-specific TCR breadth and depth went up.

With V trimmed by 3 bases and J by 3 bases, 4 bases remained unmatched. The CDR3 covers 15 residues. Germline CDR1 MDHEN, CDR2 SYDVKM. Comments on this clone: Its specificity is not known.

The table came from immunoSEQ multiplex PCR; TCRdb's copy has only in-frame clones and leaves some out. This sample has roughly 130,000 clones, with 85% to 95% found just once. V is TRBV28 and J is TRBJ2-3, with 9 bases fitting TRBD2. The receptor's source is an adult in good health. The source material was peripheral blood, sampled on day 0 of AZD1222 vaccination. The CDR3 coding sequence is TGTGCCAGCAGTTTTAGCGGGAGAGGGACAGATACGCAGTATTTT. This sequence encodes CASSFSGRGTDTQYF.